A selection of T cell receptor beta chains follows, all from one sample in a study of CD8+ T cells in alopecia areata. Using immunoSEQ multiplex PCR, the repertoire was profiled, and TCRdb retains in-frame clones only, with some absent. The sample carries 50,000 to 70,000 clones, roughly 45% recorded once. The sequenced material came from NKG2D-low CD8+ T cells sorted from blood. The source is a human donor with alopecia areata. Each CDR3 is given with its conserved first and last residue. D genes are given only for firm matches. The size of a clone is reported for some rows only, either as once, few or many, or as a class for expanded clones.

d_call,j_call,clone_size,v_call,cdr3_aa,cdr3_nt
.,TRBJ2-1,.,TRBV7-9,CASSTMGTPYNEQFF,TGTGCCAGCAGCACGATGGGGACTCCGTACAATGAGCAGTTCTTC
.,TRBJ2-3,many,TRBV13,CASSLMTDTQYF,TGTGCCAGCAGCTTGATGACGGATACGCAGTATTTT
.,TRBJ2-3,.,TRBV5-4,CASSTGRAGASGDTQYF,TGTGCCAGCAGCACTGGGAGGGCGGGGGCCTCGGGGGATACGCAGTATTTT
.,TRBJ2-7,many,TRBV20-1,CSARTVSEQYF,TGCAGTGCGCGGACAGTCTCCGAGCAGTACTTC
.,TRBJ2-3,.,TRBV10-3,CAISESSGQLSDTQYF,TGTGCCATCAGTGAGTCGAGCGGGCAGCTGTCTGATACGCAGTATTTT
TRBD1,TRBJ2-7,.,TRBV4-1,CASSQSGTEESYEQYF,TGCGCCAGCAGCCAATCTGGGACAGAAGAATCCTACGAGCAGTACTTC
TRBD1,TRBJ2-1,.,TRBV29-1,CSVETGSGYNEQFF,TGCAGCGTTGAGACAGGGAGCGGCTACAATGAGCAGTTCTTC
.,TRBJ2-3,once,TRBV20-1,CSSVSTDTQYF,TGCAGCTCTGTAAGCACAGATACGCAGTATTTT
.,TRBJ2-5,.,TRBV4-1,CASSPRSTTGETQYF,TGCGCCAGCAGCCCTAGGTCCACCACCGGGGAGACCCAGTACTTC
.,TRBJ1-1,.,TRBV4-1,CASSFRGPNTEAFF,TGCGCCAGCAGCTTCCGGGGACCGAACACTGAAGCTTTCTTT
.,TRBJ1-4,few,TRBV18,CASSPPGNEKLFF,TGTGCCAGCTCACCACCGGGTAATGAAAAACTGTTTTTT
.,TRBJ2-7,few,TRBV28,CASSPTGSYEQYF,TGTGCCAGCAGTCCGACAGGATCCTACGAGCAGTACTTC
.,TRBJ2-3,.,TRBV28,CASSWSQGSDTQYF,TGTGCCAGCAGTTGGTCACAGGGTTCAGATACGCAGTATTTT
.,TRBJ2-3,.,TRBV7-9,CASSLLETSTDTQYF,TGTGCCAGCAGCTTACTAGAGACCTCAACAGATACGCAGTATTTT
.,TRBJ1-2,few,TRBV6-1,CASTEGEAFYGYTF,TGTGCCAGCACCGAGGGAGAAGCATTCTATGGCTACACCTTC
.,TRBJ2-3,few,TRBV15,CATSRSRQDTQYF,TGTGCCACCAGCAGATCCCGCCAAGATACGCAGTATTTT
TRBD1,TRBJ2-3,many,TRBV28,CASSFPGTGNLDTQYF,TGTGCCAGCAGTTTTCCCGGGACAGGGAATTTGGATACGCAGTATTTT
.,TRBJ2-1,.,TRBV29-1,CSVAGMEGISYNEQFF,TGCAGCGTTGCCGGGATGGAGGGGATCTCCTACAATGAGCAGTTCTTC
TRBD2,TRBJ2-3,.,TRBV4-3,CASSQDASSGIMDTQYF,TGCGCCAGCAGCCAAGACGCGTCTAGCGGGATTATGGATACGCAGTATTTT
.,TRBJ1-4,.,TRBV2,CASSESAGLNEKLFF,TGTGCCAGCAGTGAATCGGCAGGACTTAATGAAAAACTGTTTTTT
.,TRBJ2-3,few,TRBV6-4,CASSDLAGDSDTQYF,TGTGCCAGCAGTGACTTGGCAGGGGATTCGGATACGCAGTATTTT
.,TRBJ1-1,.,TRBV7-9,CASGARGAMNTEAFF,TGTGCCAGCGGGGCGCGGGGGGCCATGAACACTGAAGCTTTCTTT
TRBD2,TRBJ2-7,.,TRBV13,CASSLKGTSVSYEQYF,TGTGCCAGCAGCTTAAAAGGGACTAGCGTATCCTACGAGCAGTACTTC
.,TRBJ2-1,.,TRBV7-9,CASSPGTHIYNEQFF,TGTGCCAGCAGCCCGGGGACTCACATCTACAATGAGCAGTTCTTC
.,TRBJ2-1,.,TRBV19,CASSIDPGAYNEQFF,TGTGCCAGTAGTATAGATCCGGGAGCCTACAATGAGCAGTTCTTC
.,TRBJ2-3,few,TRBV13,CASSPRYVDTQYF,TGTGCCAGCAGCCCCAGATACGTGGATACGCAGTATTTT
TRBD2,TRBJ2-3,.,TRBV7-6,CASSSQSGRSTDTQYF,TGTGCCAGCAGCTCCCAAAGCGGGAGAAGCACAGATACGCAGTATTTT
.,TRBJ2-1,.,TRBV11-2,CASSLVAVRNEQFF,TGTGCCAGCAGCTTAGTTGCCGTACGCAATGAGCAGTTCTTC
.,TRBJ2-4,.,TRBV7-9,CASSLDRNIQYF,TGTGCCAGCAGCTTAGACAGGAACATTCAGTACTTC
.,TRBJ2-1,.,TRBV9,CASSVEYNEQFF,TGTGCCAGCAGCGTAGAGTACAATGAGCAGTTCTTC
.,TRBJ1-2,.,TRBV5-6,CASSHRRGGYGYTF,TGTGCCAGCAGCCACCGCAGGGGCGGATATGGCTACACCTTC
.,TRBJ2-7,.,TRBV4-3,CASSQEVGTLSYEQYF,TGCGCCAGCAGCCAAGAGGTCGGGACACTTTCCTACGAGCAGTACTTC
.,TRBJ2-7,.,TRBV7-8,CASTGEGAYEQYF,TGTGCCAGCACGGGGGAAGGAGCCTACGAGCAGTACTTC
.,TRBJ2-7,few,TRBV29-1,CSARSPGPSWGEQYF,TGCAGCGCCAGATCTCCGGGACCATCGTGGGGCGAGCAGTACTTC
TRBD1,TRBJ2-1,.,TRBV5-1,CASSTGQPKRNEQFF,TGCGCCAGCAGCACGGGACAGCCTAAACGGAATGAGCAGTTCTTC
TRBD2,TRBJ2-4,.,TRBV15,CATSTGRGLDIQYF,TGTGCCACCAGCACCGGGAGGGGCTTGGACATTCAGTACTTC
.,TRBJ2-1,few,TRBV29-1,CSVYYNEQFF,TGCAGCGTCTACTACAATGAGCAGTTCTTC
.,TRBJ2-4,.,TRBV15,CATSRPPIFGNIQYF,TGTGCCACCAGCAGGCCTCCTATATTTGGAAACATTCAGTACTTC
.,TRBJ1-1,.,TRBV9,CASGPQGGIIF,TGTGCCAGCGGTCCACAGGGAGGTATTATCTTT
.,TRBJ2-1,few,TRBV5-6,CASSFGWEQFF,TGTGCCAGCAGCTTTGGGTGGGAGCAGTTCTTC
.,TRBJ2-5,few,TRBV5-6,CASSLEGVVGETQYF,TGTGCCAGCAGCTTGGAAGGGGTAGTCGGAGAGACCCAGTACTTC
TRBD1,TRBJ1-6,few,TRBV28,CASMRDSSYNSPLHF,TGTGCCAGCATGAGGGACAGCTCCTATAATTCACCCCTCCACTTT
.,TRBJ2-1,.,TRBV27,CASSRDGSSYNEQFF,TGTGCCAGCAGTCGGGACGGAAGCTCCTACAATGAGCAGTTCTTC